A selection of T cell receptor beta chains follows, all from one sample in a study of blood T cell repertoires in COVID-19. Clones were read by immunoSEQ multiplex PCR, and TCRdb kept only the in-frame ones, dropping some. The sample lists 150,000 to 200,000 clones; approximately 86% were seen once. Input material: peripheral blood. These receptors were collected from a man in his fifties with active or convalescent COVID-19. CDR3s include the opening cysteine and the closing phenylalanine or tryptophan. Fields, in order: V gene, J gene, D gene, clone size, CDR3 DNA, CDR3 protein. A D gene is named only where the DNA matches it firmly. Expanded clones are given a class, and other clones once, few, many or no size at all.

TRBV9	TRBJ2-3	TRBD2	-	TGTGCCAGCAGTCGACTAGCGGGAGCCGCCGGTACAGATACGCAGTATTTT	CASSRLAGAAGTDTQYF
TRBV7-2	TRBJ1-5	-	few	TGTGCCAGCAGCTTGGGGGGAAAGGATCAGCCCCAGCATTTT	CASSLGGKDQPQHF
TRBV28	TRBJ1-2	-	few	TGTGCCAGCAGCCGGGACATCTATGGCTACACCTTC	CASSRDIYGYTF
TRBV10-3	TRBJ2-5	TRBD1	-	TGTGCCATCAGTGAGAGGTGGGACAGGGCAGACCAAGAGACCCAGTACTTC	CAISERWDRADQETQYF
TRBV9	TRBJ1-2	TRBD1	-	TGTGCCAGCAGCGAGTCCGGACAGGCTCGCTATGGCTACACCTTC	CASSESGQARYGYTF
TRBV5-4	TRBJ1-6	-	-	TGTGCCAGCAGCATCGGACAAAATAATTCACCCCTCCACTTT	CASSIGQNNSPLHF
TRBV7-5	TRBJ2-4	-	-	TGTGTCAGAAGCTTAGTAGGGGGTCTAGCGGAAAACATTCAGTACTTC	CVRSLVGGLAENIQYF
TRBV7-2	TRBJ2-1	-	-	TGTGCCAGCAGCCCTCCGCGGACTGACAATGAGCAGTTCTTC	CASSPPRTDNEQFF
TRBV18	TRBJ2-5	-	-	TGTGCCAGCTCACCACCGGCACAAGAGACCCAGTACTTC	CASSPPAQETQYF
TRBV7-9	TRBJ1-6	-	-	TGTGCCAGCAGCTCCTTCCAGGGCCCCACTTCACCCCTCCACTTT	CASSSFQGPTSPLHF
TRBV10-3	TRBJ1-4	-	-	TGTGCCATCAGTGAGTCGAATTTGGGAGATGAAAAACTGTTTTTT	CAISESNLGDEKLFF
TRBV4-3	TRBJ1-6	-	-	TGCGCCAGCAGCCAAGGCTCCAGCGCGGTTGGTCCCCTCCACTTT	CASSQGSSAVGPLHF
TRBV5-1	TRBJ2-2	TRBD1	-	TGCGCCAGCAGCCCCGACAGGGGGCACACCGGGGAGCTGTTTTTT	CASSPDRGHTGELFF
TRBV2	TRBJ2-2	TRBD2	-	TGTGCCAGCAGGGGACTAGCGGGAGGCTCGAACACCGGGGAGCTGTTTTTT	CASRGLAGGSNTGELFF
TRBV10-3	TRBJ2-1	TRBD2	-	TGTGCCATCAGTGACGACGCGGGAGTTGAGCAGTTCTTC	CAISDDAGVEQFF
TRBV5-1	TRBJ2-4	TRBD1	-	TGCGCCAGCAGCTCCCAGGGGGACGAAAACATTCAGTACTTC	CASSSQGDENIQYF
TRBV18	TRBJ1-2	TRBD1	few	TGTGCCAGCTCAGTACAAAGCACGGGACAGGGGGCCCCTTCAGTCTACACCTTC	CASSVQSTGQGAPSVYTF
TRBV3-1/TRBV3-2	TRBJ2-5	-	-	TGTGCCAGCAGCCTAATGGCAGAGACCCAGTACTTC	CASSLMAETQYF
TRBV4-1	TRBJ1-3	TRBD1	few	TGCGCCAGCAGCTTGGGACAGGGGTCTGGAAACACCATATATTTT	CASSLGQGSGNTIYF
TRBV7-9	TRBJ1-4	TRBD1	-	TGTGCCAGCAGCTTCGGGACAGGGGATGAAAAACTGTTTTTT	CASSFGTGDEKLFF